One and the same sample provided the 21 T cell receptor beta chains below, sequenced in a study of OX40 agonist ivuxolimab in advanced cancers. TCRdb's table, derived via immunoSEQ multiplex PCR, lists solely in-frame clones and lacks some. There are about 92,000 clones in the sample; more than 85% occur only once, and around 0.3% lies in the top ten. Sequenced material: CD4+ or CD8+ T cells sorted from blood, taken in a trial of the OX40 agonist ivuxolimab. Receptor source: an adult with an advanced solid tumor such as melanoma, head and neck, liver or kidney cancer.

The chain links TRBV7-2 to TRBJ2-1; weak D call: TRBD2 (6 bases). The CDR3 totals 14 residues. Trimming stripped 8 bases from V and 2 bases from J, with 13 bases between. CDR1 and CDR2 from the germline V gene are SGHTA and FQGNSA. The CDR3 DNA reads TGTGCCAGCTTATGGGACTCGGCCTACAATGAGCAGTTCTTC. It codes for CASLWDSAYNEQFF.

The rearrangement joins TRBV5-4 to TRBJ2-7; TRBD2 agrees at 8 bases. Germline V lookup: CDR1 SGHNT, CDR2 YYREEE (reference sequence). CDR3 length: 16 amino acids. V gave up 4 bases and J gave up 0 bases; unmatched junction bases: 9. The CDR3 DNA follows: TGTGCCAGCAGCGTGAGCGGGAGTCACCTCTCCTACGAGCAGTACTTC. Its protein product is CASSVSGSHLSYEQYF.

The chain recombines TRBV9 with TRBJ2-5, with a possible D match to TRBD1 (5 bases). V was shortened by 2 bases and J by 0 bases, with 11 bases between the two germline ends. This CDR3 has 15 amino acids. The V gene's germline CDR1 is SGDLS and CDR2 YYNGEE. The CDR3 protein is CASSVGPLYQETQYF. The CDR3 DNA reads TGTGCCAGCAGCGTGGGGCCGTTATACCAAGAGACCCAGTACTTC.

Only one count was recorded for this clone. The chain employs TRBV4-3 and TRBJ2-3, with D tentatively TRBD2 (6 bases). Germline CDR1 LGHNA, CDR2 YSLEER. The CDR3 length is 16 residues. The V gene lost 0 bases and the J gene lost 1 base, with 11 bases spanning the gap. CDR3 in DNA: TGCGCCAGCAGCCAAGATCGGCGGGGTCGCACAGATACGCAGTATTTT. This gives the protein CASSQDRRGRTDTQYF.

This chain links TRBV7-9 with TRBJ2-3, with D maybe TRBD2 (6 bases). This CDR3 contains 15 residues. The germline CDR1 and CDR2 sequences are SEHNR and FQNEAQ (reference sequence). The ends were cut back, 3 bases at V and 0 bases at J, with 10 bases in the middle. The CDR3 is CASSLSGPSTDTQYF. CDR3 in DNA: TGTGCCAGCAGCTTGAGCGGGCCTAGCACAGATACGCAGTATTTT.

The CDR3: CATSEGGITDTQYF. Written as DNA, the CDR3 is TGTGCCACCAGCGAGGGAGGGATTACAGATACGCAGTATTTT. The chain joins TRBV15 to TRBJ2-3; 7 bases align to TRBD2. CDR3 length: 14 residues. Germline V CDR1 and CDR2: LNHNV, YYDKDF (reference sequence). After removal of 5 bases from V and 3 bases from J, the junction contained 5 bases not matched to a gene.

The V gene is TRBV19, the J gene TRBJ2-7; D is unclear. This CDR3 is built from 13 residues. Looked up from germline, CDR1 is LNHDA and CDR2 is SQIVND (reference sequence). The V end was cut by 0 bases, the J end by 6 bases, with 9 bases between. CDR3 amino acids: CASSIDFGSEQYF. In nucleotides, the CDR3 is TGTGCCAGTAGTATAGACTTCGGATCCGAGCAGTACTTC.

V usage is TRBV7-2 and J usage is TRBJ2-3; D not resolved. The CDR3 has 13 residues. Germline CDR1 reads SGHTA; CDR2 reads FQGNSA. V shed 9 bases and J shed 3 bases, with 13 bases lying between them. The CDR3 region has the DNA TGTGCCAGTCGAGGCCAGATAACAGATACGCAGTATTTT. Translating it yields CASRGQITDTQYF.

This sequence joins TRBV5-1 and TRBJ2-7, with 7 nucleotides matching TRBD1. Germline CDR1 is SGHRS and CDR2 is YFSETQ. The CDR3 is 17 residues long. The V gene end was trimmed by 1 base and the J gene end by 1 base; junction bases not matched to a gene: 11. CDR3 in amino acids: CASSLTRTGLTSYEQYF. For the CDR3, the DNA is TGCGCCAGCAGCTTGACAAGGACAGGCTTAACATCCTACGAGCAGTACTTC.

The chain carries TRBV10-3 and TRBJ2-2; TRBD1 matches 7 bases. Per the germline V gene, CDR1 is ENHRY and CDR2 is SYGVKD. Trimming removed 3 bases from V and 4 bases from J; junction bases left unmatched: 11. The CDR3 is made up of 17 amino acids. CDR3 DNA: TGTGCCATCAGTGACAGGGACAGTTTAGGTCGCACCGGGGAGCTGTTTTTT. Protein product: CAISDRDSLGRTGELFF.

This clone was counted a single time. CDR3 sequence reads: CASSYYRGRAHEQYF. CDR3 sequence (DNA): TGTGCCAGCAGTTACTATCGAGGGAGGGCCCACGAGCAGTACTTC. The chain employs TRBV6-5 and TRBJ2-7, with 7 bases fitting TRBD2. V was pared by 1 base and J by 5 bases, with 8 bases of the junction left unmatched. The CDR3 totals 15 residues. Germline values: CDR1 MNHEY, CDR2 SVGAGI.

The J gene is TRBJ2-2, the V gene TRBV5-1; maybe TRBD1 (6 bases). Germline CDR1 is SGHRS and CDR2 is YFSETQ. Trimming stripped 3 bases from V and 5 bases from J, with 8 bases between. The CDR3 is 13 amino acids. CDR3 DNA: TGCGCCAGCAGCTCGGGACAAACCGGGGAGCTGTTTTTT. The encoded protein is CASSSGQTGELFF.

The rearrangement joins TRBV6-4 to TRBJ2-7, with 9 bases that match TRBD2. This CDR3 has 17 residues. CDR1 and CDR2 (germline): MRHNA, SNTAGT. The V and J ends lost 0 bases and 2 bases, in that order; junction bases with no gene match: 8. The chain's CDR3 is CASSDSSLAGYTYEQYF. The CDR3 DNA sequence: TGTGCCAGCAGTGACTCGAGTCTAGCGGGGTATACCTACGAGCAGTACTTC.

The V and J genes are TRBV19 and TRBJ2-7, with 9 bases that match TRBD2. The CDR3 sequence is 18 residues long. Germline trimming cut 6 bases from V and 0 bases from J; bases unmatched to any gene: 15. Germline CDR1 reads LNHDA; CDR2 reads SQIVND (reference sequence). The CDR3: CASSFLPGLAGSSYEQYF. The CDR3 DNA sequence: TGTGCCAGTAGCTTCCTCCCGGGGCTAGCGGGGAGCTCCTACGAGCAGTACTTC.

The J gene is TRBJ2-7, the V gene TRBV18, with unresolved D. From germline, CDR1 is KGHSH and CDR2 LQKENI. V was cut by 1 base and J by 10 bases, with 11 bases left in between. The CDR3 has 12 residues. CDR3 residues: CASSPQGTEQYF. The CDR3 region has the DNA TGTGCCAGCTCACCACAGGGTACCGAACAGTACTTC.

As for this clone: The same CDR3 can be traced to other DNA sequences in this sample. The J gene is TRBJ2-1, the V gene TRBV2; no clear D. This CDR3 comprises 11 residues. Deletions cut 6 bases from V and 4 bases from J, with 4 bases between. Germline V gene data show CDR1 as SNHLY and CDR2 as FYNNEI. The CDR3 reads CASSSYNEQFF. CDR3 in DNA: TGTGCCAGCAGCTCTTACAATGAGCAGTTCTTC.

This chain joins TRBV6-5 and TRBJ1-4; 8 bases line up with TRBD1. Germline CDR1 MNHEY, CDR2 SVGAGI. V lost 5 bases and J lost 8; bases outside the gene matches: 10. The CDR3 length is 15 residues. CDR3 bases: TGTGCCAGCAGTAACACCGGGACAGGAGGCGAAAAACTGTTTTTT. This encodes CASSNTGTGGEKLFF.

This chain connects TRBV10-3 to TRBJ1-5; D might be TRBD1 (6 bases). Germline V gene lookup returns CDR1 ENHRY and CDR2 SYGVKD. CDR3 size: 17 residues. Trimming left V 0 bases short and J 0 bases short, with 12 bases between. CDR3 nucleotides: TGTGCCATCAGTGAGTCGTTGGGGGGGCATAGCAATCAGCCCCAGCATTTT. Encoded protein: CAISESLGGHSNQPQHF.

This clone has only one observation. The CDR3 nucleotides read TGTGCCAGCTCGTCCAGGGGATCGGACTATGGCTACACCTTC. Its protein is CASSSRGSDYGYTF. The chain uses TRBV18 and TRBJ1-2, with TRBD1 as a possible D gene (6 bases). The CDR3 runs to 14 residues. Germline CDR1 is KGHSH and CDR2 is LQKENI. With 6 bases removed from V and 3 bases from J, the gap between germline ends came to 14 bases.

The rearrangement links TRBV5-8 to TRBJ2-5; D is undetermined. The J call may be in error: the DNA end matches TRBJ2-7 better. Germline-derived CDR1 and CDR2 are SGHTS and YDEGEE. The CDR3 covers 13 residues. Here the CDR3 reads CASSSRLIYEQYF. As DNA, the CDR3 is TGTGCCAGCAGCTCCAGACTGATCTACGAGCAGTACTTC.

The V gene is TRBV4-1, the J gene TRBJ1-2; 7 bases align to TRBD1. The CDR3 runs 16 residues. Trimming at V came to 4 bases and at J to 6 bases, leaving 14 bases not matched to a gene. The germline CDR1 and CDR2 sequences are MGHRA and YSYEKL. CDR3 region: CASSPGTARTMDGYTF. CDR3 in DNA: TGCGCCAGCAGCCCAGGGACAGCCCGCACCATGGATGGCTACACCTTC.